Here is one T cell receptor beta chain with its context. This sample was taken from a study of control samples from healthy donors and cancer patients. Germline V gives CDR1 GTSNPN, CDR2 SVGIG (reference sequence). The CDR3 totals 17 residues. Trimming shortened V by 3 bases and J by 0 bases, and 15 bases separated the two germline ends. Generated by immunoSEQ multiplex PCR, the TCRdb table keeps only in-frame clones and is missing some. The table has about 130,000 clones, 85% to 95% seen once. This TCR derives from a man aged 25-45 years in good health. The chain joins TRBV30 to TRBJ2-6, with unresolved D. The material sequenced was blood. The DNA of the CDR3 is TGTGCCTGGAGGACCCCTCAGTTGGGCTCTGGGGCCAACGTCCTGACTTTC. Residues: CAWRTPQLGSGANVLTF. Full variable domain (outside the CDR3, taken from reference TRBV30 and TRBJ2-6): SQTIHQWPATLVQPVGSPLSLECTVEGTSNPNLYWYRQAAGRGLQLLFYSVGIGQISSEVPQNLSASRPQDRQFILSSKKLLLSDSGFYLCAWRTPQLGSGANVLTFGAGSRLTVL.